This TCR beta chain was sequenced in a study of identical twins. Study findings and constraints: Within twin pairs, the out-of-frame alpha sequences they shared showed excess low generation probability.

With regard to this clonotype: The antigen is undetermined.

V was cut by 1 base and J by 0 bases, with 13 bases left in between. In germline, CDR1 is LGHDT, CDR2 YNNKEL (reference sequence). This CDR3 contains 16 residues. From the 5' RACE reads, TCRdb called clonotypes with MiXCR, one entry per CDR3 protein. The data contain 500,000 or so distinct CDR3 sequences, 22% of them singletons. The data also belong to a second study, concerning T cells expressing NK-cell markers. From that paper: For 6 or 7 donors, the dominant NKG2C+ clonotypes made up roughly 1.0-7.5% of their CD8+ T cells.

This sequence was found in a woman between 18 and 29 years old in good health. The genes are TRBV3-1 and TRBJ2-7; D is ambiguous. Input material: CD4+ T cells sorted from blood. The CDR3 region has the DNA TGTGCCAGCAGCCAAGTTATGGGATTGGGCTCCTACGAGCAGTACTTC. Translating it yields CASSQVMGLGSYEQYF.